At least ten counts were recorded for the clone carrying this TCR beta chain. This sample was included in a study of neurological immune-mediated disorders. TCRdb passed the 5' RACE reads through MiXCR, listing each CDR3 protein once. This table holds 52,000 or so distinct CDR3 sequences, 4% found once. The TCR sequence derives from a woman between 40 and 55 years old with multiple sclerosis. The sample taken for sequencing was CD4+ T cells from blood.

The CDR3 nucleotides are TGTGCCAGCAACCCGGGACTCCGGGCAACTCTGAACTATGGCTACACCTTC. Translated, it gives CASNPGLRATLNYGYTF. The chain carries TRBV12-3 or TRBV12-4 and TRBJ1-2; the D gene is possibly TRBD1 (5 bases). The V gene lost 7 bases and the J gene lost 2 bases, with 23 bases spanning the gap. This CDR3 is 17 amino acids long.